Below, 25 T cell receptor beta chains from the same sample are listed, as sequenced in a study of T-cell memory formation after mild COVID-19. TCRdb used MiXCR to reprocess the 5' RACE reads, holding one entry per CDR3 protein. The sample comprises hundreds of thousands of distinct CDR3 sequences, around a quarter of which are singletons, and around 13% rests with the top ten. The sample taken for sequencing was PBMCs or a T cell subset sorted from them (not recorded which). The origin of the receptors is an adult woman who had mild COVID-19 (a few samples of this study predate the infection). Cell type and time point are not known.

This clonotype came up a few times. This rearrangement joins TRBV5-1 to TRBJ1-1, with D tentatively TRBD1 (5 bases). Trimming took 2 bases from V and 6 from J, leaving 23 bases between them. The CDR3 runs to 17 residues. Germline CDR1 and CDR2: SGHRS and YFSETQ. CDR3 sequence: CASSLQVLTQAGSEAFF. The DNA of the CDR3 is TGCGCCAGCAGCTTACAGGTTCTTACCCAAGCAGGTTCTGAAGCTTTCTTT. The variable domain in full, with the rest retrieved from reference TRBV5-1 and TRBJ1-1, is KAGVTQTPRYLIKTRGQQVTLSCSPISGHRSVSWYQQTPGQGLQFLFEYFSETQRNKGNFPGRFSGRQFSNSRSEMNVSTLELGDSALYLCASSLQVLTQAGSEAFFGQGTRLTVV.

The chain employs TRBV12-3 or TRBV12-4 and TRBJ2-2, with 7 bases identical to TRBD2. The V gene end was trimmed by 8 bases and the J gene end by 3 bases; junction bases not matched to a gene: 0. CDR3 length: 12 amino acids. The CDR3 bases are TGTGCCAGCGGGGGGGACACCGGGGAGCTGTTTTTT. It codes for CASGGDTGELFF.

V is TRBV11-3 and J is TRBJ2-3, with 11 bases aligning to TRBD2. This CDR3 is 14 amino acids long. J gave up 5 bases and V 5 bases, and 3 bases lay outside the gene matches. Germline loops: CDR1 SGHNT, CDR2 YENEEA. The CDR3 nucleotides are TGTGCCAGCAGCCGAGGACTAGCGGGAGATACGCAGTATTTT. Protein sequence: CASSRGLAGDTQYF.

This clonotype has only a few counts. The chain uses TRBV6-1 and TRBJ1-1, with D possibly matching TRBD1 (5 bases). The V end was cut by 7 bases, the J end by 1 base, with 10 bases between. The length of the CDR3 is 13 residues. Germline V gene lookup returns CDR1 MNHNS and CDR2 SASEGT. As DNA, the CDR3 is TGTGCCAGCACTGAGGGACCGAACACTGAAGCTTTCTTT. Translation: CASTEGPNTEAFF.

The rearrangement uses TRBV10-3 and TRBJ2-7, with TRBD2 matching 9 bases. The CDR3 spans 16 residues. Trimming took 4 bases from V and 0 from J; bases not matched to a gene: 7. The germline V gene encodes CDR1 ENHRY and CDR2 SYGVKD. As DNA, the CDR3 is TGTGCCATCAGTGGTCTAGCTAGCGGGATCTCCTACGAGCAGTACTTC. Translated, it gives CAISGLASGISYEQYF.

A few counts support this clonotype. V gene TRBV20-1 combines with J gene TRBJ1-2; no definite D call. V lost 8 bases and J lost 4, with 11 bases in between. Germline values: CDR1 DFQATT, CDR2 SNEGSKA (reference sequence). The CDR3 runs 11 residues. The CDR3 is CSPSLSYGYTF. The DNA for the CDR3 is TGCAGTCCCTCACTCAGCTATGGCTACACCTTC.

This clonotype was counted a few times. The chain carries TRBV20-1 and TRBJ2-7; D perhaps matches TRBD1 (5 bases). CDR1 DFQATT and CDR2 SNEGSKA come from the germline V gene (reference sequence). With 1 base removed from V and 1 base from J, the gap between germline ends came to 5 bases. This CDR3 region has 12 residues. The chain's CDR3 is CSARGQSYEQYF. The CDR3 coding sequence is TGCAGTGCTAGAGGACAGTCCTACGAGCAGTACTTC.

The gene calls are TRBV13 and TRBJ1-4; 7 bases align to TRBD1. The germline V gene encodes CDR1 PRHDT and CDR2 FYEKMQ (reference sequence). The CDR3 runs to 15 residues. J gave up 1 base and V 5 bases, and 4 bases lay outside the gene matches. The CDR3 DNA reads as TGTGCCAGCAGCACCCGACAGGGAACTAATGAAAAACTGTTTTTT. Its protein is CASSTRQGTNEKLFF.

The genes are TRBV24-1 and TRBJ2-7; D remains ambiguous. V was pared by 6 bases and J by 2 bases, with 7 bases between. CDR1 and CDR2 (germline): KGHDR, SFDVKD. The CDR3 has 12 amino acids. The CDR3: CATSPGTYEQYF. In DNA form, the CDR3 reads TGTGCCACCAGTCCAGGAACCTACGAGCAGTACTTC.

The chain couples TRBV27 to TRBJ2-6; TRBD1 might be the D (5 bases). Germline lookup yields CDR1 MNHEY and CDR2 SMNVEV (reference sequence). The CDR3 contains 17 residues. Trimming pared 6 bases from V and 3 bases from J, leaving 18 bases between. The CDR3 protein is CASSPSAGWSGANVLTF. The CDR3 nucleotides are TGTGCCAGCAGCCCTTCCGCAGGGTGGAGTGGGGCCAACGTCCTGACTTTC.

CDR3 coding DNA: TGCGCCAGCAGCCATGACAGTACAGGGGCCAACGTCCTGACTTTC. This codes for CASSHDSTGANVLTF. The rearrangement joins TRBV5-1 to TRBJ2-6, with D tentatively TRBD1 (5 bases). This CDR3 region has 15 residues. The V end was cut by 4 bases, the J end by 4 bases, with 12 bases between. The germline V gene encodes CDR1 SGHRS and CDR2 YFSETQ.

This clonotype was counted between two and nine times. This chain links TRBV9 with TRBJ2-1, with a tentative D call TRBD1 (5 bases). The CDR3 is made up of 17 amino acids. With 1 base removed from V and 0 bases from J, the gap between germline ends came to 14 bases. Per the germline V gene, CDR1 is SGDLS and CDR2 is YYNGEE. This CDR3 reads CASSVLGSGISYNEQFF. CDR3 bases: TGTGCCAGCAGCGTACTCGGTTCAGGGATCTCCTACAATGAGCAGTTCTTC.

The V call is TRBV12-3 or TRBV12-4, the J call TRBJ1-4, with unresolved D. The length of the CDR3 is 13 residues. The germline V and J ends were trimmed by 3 bases and 8 bases, with 10 bases remaining between them. CDR3 in amino acids: CASSFGSGEKLFF. The CDR3 region has the DNA TGTGCCAGCAGTTTTGGGTCGGGGGAAAAACTGTTTTTT.

This clonotype was counted a few times. This chain links TRBV20-1 with TRBJ1-1; D is unclear. Per the germline V gene, CDR1 is DFQATT and CDR2 is SNEGSKA (reference sequence). V was clipped by 6 bases and J by 4 bases, with 15 bases between them. CDR3 length: 13 amino acids. The CDR3 DNA reads as TGCAGTGCCTTGGGCGGAGGTGCCACTGAAGCTTTCTTT. It is translated as CSALGGGATEAFF.

V gene TRBV4-1 combines with J gene TRBJ1-5; 10 nucleotides align to TRBD1. Germline CDR1 is MGHRA and CDR2 is YSYEKL. With 0 bases clipped from V and 0 bases from J, the junction kept 11 bases outside the gene matches. The CDR3 has 20 residues. CDR3 loop: CASSQEWGDRGLYSNQPQHF. As DNA, the CDR3 is TGCGCCAGCAGCCAAGAATGGGGCGACAGGGGGCTTTATAGCAATCAGCCCCAGCATTTT.

The gene calls are TRBV4-1 and TRBJ2-3, with D uncertain. This CDR3 is 14 amino acids long. Trimming took 1 base from V and 7 from J, leaving 12 bases between them. Germline V gene data show CDR1 as MGHRA and CDR2 as YSYEKL. In DNA, the CDR3 is TGCGCCAGCAGCCAAGTATCTGCGGAGAATACGCAGTATTTT. Its translation is CASSQVSAENTQYF.

The chain carries TRBV12-3 or TRBV12-4 and TRBJ1-2, with unresolved D. The length of the CDR3 is 13 residues. The ends were cut back, 3 bases at V and 6 bases at J, with 11 bases in the middle. CDR3 sequence reads: CASSFASYHGYTF. CDR3 coding DNA: TGTGCCAGCAGTTTCGCAAGCTACCATGGCTACACCTTC.

This chain uses TRBV6-6 with TRBJ1-3; the D gene is possibly TRBD1 (5 bases). CDR1 is MNHNY, CDR2 SVGAGI, per germline (reference sequence). The CDR3 consists of 15 residues. The V and J ends lost 4 bases and 3 bases respectively, with 13 bases between them. The CDR3, as DNA: TGTGCCAGCAGTTCGAACCGGGACGGTGGAAACACCATATATTTT. Protein: CASSSNRDGGNTIYF.

The chain recombines TRBV7-3 with TRBJ2-5; no firm D call. CDR1 is SGHTA and CDR2 is FQGTGA in the germline V gene. Trimming removed 5 bases from V and 5 bases from J, with 24 bases in between. This CDR3 contains 17 residues. CDR3 DNA: TGTGCCAGCAGCAACAAAGGGCCTCATTCGGCCAGGGAGACCCAGTACTTC. Translated, it gives CASSNKGPHSARETQYF. The full variable domain, completed using reference TRBV7-3 and TRBJ2-5, is GAGVSQTPSNKVTEKGKYVELRCDPISGHTALYWYRQSLGQGPEFLIYFQGTGAADDSGLPNDRFFAVRPEGSVSTLKIQRTERGDSAVYLCASSNKGPHSARETQYFGPGTRLLVL.

The rearrangement uses TRBV7-9 and TRBJ2-1; D is ambiguous. The germline V gene has CDR1 SEHNR and CDR2 FQNEAQ (reference sequence). V dropped 5 bases and J dropped 0 bases, with 14 bases sitting between them. This CDR3 is 16 amino acids long. CDR3 bases: TGTGCCAGCAGCCCACCACTGGGCGCCTCCTACAATGAGCAGTTCTTC. Protein: CASSPPLGASYNEQFF.

The rearrangement uses TRBV7-9 and TRBJ1-1; 8 nucleotides line up with TRBD1. V was pared by 6 bases and J by 8 bases, with 8 bases of the junction left unmatched. Germline loops: CDR1 SEHNR, CDR2 FQNEAQ (reference sequence). CDR3 size: 13 residues. In DNA, the CDR3 is TGTGCCAGCAGAGGCGGACAGGGAATCGAAGCTTTCTTT. As protein: CASRGGQGIEAFF.

The chain combines TRBV20-1 with TRBJ2-2; D is unclear. This CDR3 region has 13 residues. The V gene's germline CDR1 is DFQATT and CDR2 SNEGSKA (reference sequence). The DNA of the CDR3 is TGCATGCCAACCATCGACTCGGGCGGGGAGCTGTTTTTT. Amino acids: CMPTIDSGGELFF.

This clonotype has only a few counts. The V and J genes are TRBV24-1 and TRBJ2-5, with TRBD1 as a possible D gene (5 bases). The CDR3 consists of 16 residues. The ends were cut back, 0 bases at V and 4 bases at J, with 14 bases in the middle. Germline V gives CDR1 KGHDR, CDR2 SFDVKD. This CDR3 is CATSDLDRGDRETQYF. CDR3 in DNA: TGTGCCACCAGTGATTTGGACAGAGGAGACAGAGAGACCCAGTACTTC.

In its sample, this clonotype was seen many times. The chain has TRBV9 and TRBJ1-1; 7 bases line up with TRBD1. CDR1 is SGDLS and CDR2 is YYNGEE in the germline V gene. CDR3 length: 15 amino acids. J was trimmed by 8 bases and V by 2 bases; bases with no gene match: 12. The CDR3 spells CASSVGTVPHQEAFF. The CDR3 bases are TGTGCCAGCAGCGTCGGGACAGTTCCACACCAAGAAGCTTTCTTT.

The chain combines TRBV6-5 with TRBJ2-7, with D uncertain. The V and J ends lost 2 bases and 3 bases respectively, with 2 bases between them. The germline V gene has CDR1 MNHEY and CDR2 SVGAGI. The CDR3 extends over 11 amino acids. The CDR3 DNA reads as TGTGCCAGCAGTTACAACTACGAGCAGTACTTC. Its protein is CASSYNYEQYF.